The next 3 T cell receptor beta chains were all read from a single sample in a study of T cells in Graves' hyperthyroidism and ophthalmopathy. The investigators amplified TCR beta CDR3 regions from RNA transcripts. Initially, a first-round RT-PCR of the TCR CDR3 employed the HTBI primer set. Using its own MiXCR run on the multiplex PCR reads, TCRdb lists one record per CDR3 protein. The profile shows fewer than 350,000 distinct CDR3 sequences, approximately 12% of them singletons. Sequencing was performed on blood. The receptors originated from a woman in her twenties or thirties with Graves' hyperthyroidism that later progressed to Graves' ophthalmopathy.

This clonotype was seen only a few times. The chain uses TRBV4-2 and TRBJ2-7; D possibly corresponds to TRBD1 (5 bases). Germline V lookup: CDR1 LGHNA, CDR2 YNFKEQ. The CDR3 length is 17 residues. The germline V and J ends were trimmed by 1 base and 6 bases, with 22 bases remaining between them. The CDR3 here is CASSQVSNGQGRGEQYF. CDR3 bases: TGTGCCAGCAGCCAAGTTTCCAACGGGCAGGGAAGGGGCGAGCAGTACTTC.

This sequence joins TRBV2 and TRBJ1-6; D is unclear. V was clipped by 3 bases and J by 8 bases, with 14 bases between them. The V gene's germline CDR1 is SNHLY and CDR2 FYNNEI. This CDR3 has 15 residues. In DNA form, the CDR3 reads TGTGCCAGCAGTGAGACGGTCCCTCCTTATTCACCCCTCCACTTT. Translating gives CASSETVPPYSPLHF.

This clonotype has at least ten counts. The chain combines TRBV7-9 with TRBJ2-5; 7 positions agree with TRBD1. From germline, CDR1 is SEHNR and CDR2 FQNEAQ (reference sequence). CDR3 length equals 14 residues. V trimming: 5 bases; J trimming: 2 bases; junction bases outside the gene matches: 5. In nucleotides, the CDR3 is TGTGCCAGCAGCGTCCGGGACAGACAAGAGACCCAGTACTTC. Translation gives CASSVRDRQETQYF.